The clone carrying this TCR beta chain was detected once. What it binds is not known. PCR employed 60 Vbeta and 13 Jbeta primers. Data came from immunoSEQ multiplex PCR; TCRdb stores just in-frame clones and leaves some out. The profile shows 150,000 to 200,000 clones, 84% of them singletons. Germline V gene lookup returns CDR1 LNHDA and CDR2 SQIVND (reference sequence). There are 11 residues in the CDR3. Trimming removed 4 bases at V and 10 bases at J, with 11 bases between. The data are from a study of cytomegalovirus exposure and HLA in healthy donors. Whole-study findings and limits: In a later analysis, TCR association rates varied by HLA locus: DRB1 most, HLA-C fewest. Among TCR sequences, most were rare, though some public TCRs appeared in many donors.

The genes are TRBV19 and TRBJ2-7; the D is unclear. This sequence originates from a girl aged 2-10 years in good health and CMV-seropositive. Material: PBMCs. The CDR3 reads CASSTMTKQYF. In DNA form, the CDR3 reads TGTGCCAGTAGTACAATGACAAAACAGTACTTC.